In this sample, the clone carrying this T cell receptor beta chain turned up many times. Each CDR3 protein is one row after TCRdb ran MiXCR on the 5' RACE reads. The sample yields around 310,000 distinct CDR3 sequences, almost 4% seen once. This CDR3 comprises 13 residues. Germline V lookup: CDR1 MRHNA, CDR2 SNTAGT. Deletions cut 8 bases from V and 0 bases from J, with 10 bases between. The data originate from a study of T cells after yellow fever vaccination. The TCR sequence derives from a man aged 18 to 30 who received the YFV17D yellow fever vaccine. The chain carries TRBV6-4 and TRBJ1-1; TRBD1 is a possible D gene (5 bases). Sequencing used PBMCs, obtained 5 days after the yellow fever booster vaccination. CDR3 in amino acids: CASGVDMNTEAFF. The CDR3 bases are TGTGCCAGCGGGGTGGACATGAACACTGAAGCTTTCTTT.